This T cell receptor (beta chain) comes out of a study of blood T cell repertoires in COVID-19. The overall study: The United States, Italy and Spain were the sources of the acute and convalescent COVID-19 samples. T cells, B-cell-depleted T cells, or PBMCs provided the cDNA or gDNA that served as material.

In the original analysis: Cell counts per sample came from amplifying reference gene primers. Sequencing was performed with immunoSEQ multiplex PCR; in TCRdb, only in-frame clones are kept and a portion is missing. The D gene and trimming were derived from the DNA, and the V and J assignments and clone size from that table. Among 140,000 to 150,000 clones listed, approximately 91% were seen once. Germline CDR1 and CDR2: SGHDT and YYEEEE. Trimming removed 3 bases at V and 2 bases at J, with 24 bases between. The CDR3 is made up of 18 amino acids. The chain links TRBV5-6 to TRBJ2-7, with D maybe TRBD1 (6 bases). The TCR originated in a human donor in a cohort sampled during active COVID-19. What was sequenced was peripheral blood. The CDR3 spells CASSSIADRTYGAYEQYF. The CDR3 bases are TGTGCCAGCAGCTCCATCGCAGACAGGACTTATGGGGCCTACGAGCAGTACTTC.